The clone carrying this T cell receptor (beta chain) was found once. Per the germline V gene, CDR1 is DFQATT and CDR2 is SNEGSKA (reference sequence). Trimming took 5 bases from V and 15 from J; bases not matched to a gene: 7. This CDR3 contains 11 residues. The sample is drawn from a study of blood T cell repertoires in COVID-19. Turning to the study itself: The United States, Italy and Spain supplied acute and convalescent COVID-19 samples.

In the authors' workflow: Reference gene primer amplification gave nucleated cell count estimates. Libraries were prepared by immunoSEQ multiplex PCR; TCRdb keeps only in-frame clonotypes and omits some of them. That table furnishes V, J and clone size, whereas the DNA furnished D and trimming. Of almost 250,000 clones detected, about 82% appear once; the ten largest clones hold approximately 8.2%. The genes are TRBV20-1 and TRBJ1-4; the match to TRBD1 covers 9 bases. Sequencing was done on a sample of PBMCs or T cells enriched from blood (not recorded which). The sequence was obtained from a woman in her fifties or sixties with acute COVID-19. CDR3 DNA sequence: TGCAGTGCTGATGGACAGGGGAGGGTGTTTTTT. Translation: CSADGQGRVFF.